This passage covers 23 T cell receptor beta chains from one sample sequenced in a study of PD-L1 blockade in urothelial cancer. Some clones are missing from TCRdb's copy, which holds only in-frame ones; the method was immunoSEQ multiplex PCR. The sample shows around 100,000 clones, approximately 86% of them seen only once. The specimen comprised PBMCs, sampled around atezolizumab (anti-PD-L1) treatment. The receptor set was obtained from a man aged 50 to 60 with urothelial cancer.

The genes are TRBV27 and TRBJ2-7; 11 nucleotides line up with TRBD2. The CDR3 totals 15 residues. The V and J ends lost 3 bases and 3 bases, in that order; junction bases with no gene match: 4. Germline values: CDR1 MNHEY, CDR2 SMNVEV (reference sequence). The DNA for the CDR3 is TGTGCCAGCAGTTTGGGAACTAGCGGGAGCTACGAGCAGTACTTC. This encodes CASSLGTSGSYEQYF.

The chain combines TRBV18 with TRBJ2-5; 7 bases fit TRBD2. The CDR3 totals 13 residues. The V gene end was trimmed by 4 bases and the J gene end by 5 bases; junction bases not matched to a gene: 4. Germline CDR1 reads KGHSH; CDR2 reads LQKENI. The CDR3 here is CASSRGDYETQYF. The DNA for the CDR3 is TGTGCCAGCTCACGAGGGGACTACGAGACCCAGTACTTC.

Points on this clone: A read error may account for a junction end that differs from germline. The chain combines TRBV18 with TRBJ2-1; 14 bases align to TRBD2. Germline CDR1 and CDR2: KGHSH and LQKENI. CDR3 size: 15 residues. The CDR3 protein is CASSPTSGRAYEQFF. CDR3 in DNA: TGCGCCAGCTCACCGACTAGCGGGAGGGCCTATGAGCAGTTCTTC.

The rearrangement uses TRBV11-3 and TRBJ2-5; D gene uncertain. Looked up from germline, CDR1 is SGHNT and CDR2 is YENEEA. The CDR3 has 12 amino acids. Trimming removed 0 bases at V and 5 bases at J, with 4 bases between. CDR3 DNA: TGTGCCAGCAGCTTAGATGGCGAGACCCAGTACTTC. As protein: CASSLDGETQYF.

This chain joins TRBV4-1 and TRBJ1-5; the match to TRBD1 covers 8 bases. Germline V gene lookup returns CDR1 MGHRA and CDR2 YSYEKL. Trimming removed 3 bases from V and 3 bases from J; junction bases left unmatched: 4. This CDR3 contains 15 residues. CDR3 residues: CASSHPDRANQPQHF. CDR3 coding DNA: TGCGCCAGCAGCCACCCGGACAGGGCCAATCAGCCCCAGCATTTT.

The V gene is TRBV6-5, the J gene TRBJ1-4; 7 bases are a match to TRBD1. J gave up 0 bases and V 5 bases, and 3 bases lay outside the gene matches. CDR1 and CDR2 (germline): MNHEY, SVGAGI. The CDR3 is made up of 15 amino acids. This CDR3 is CASSRGQPTNEKLFF. The CDR3, as DNA: TGTGCCAGCAGTAGGGGACAGCCAACTAATGAAAAACTGTTTTTT.

This chain connects TRBV6-5 to TRBJ2-1; 14 nucleotides align to TRBD2. This CDR3 comprises 15 residues. Trimming cost V 5 bases and J 9 bases; bases outside gene matches: 6. Germline V gene sequence: CDR1 MNHEY, CDR2 SVGAGI. The CDR3 here is CASSPTGLAGAEQFF. The CDR3 DNA follows: TGTGCCAGCAGTCCGACGGGACTAGCGGGAGCTGAGCAGTTCTTC.

The chain joins TRBV7-9 to TRBJ1-6; D is perhaps TRBD1 (5 bases). The CDR3 spans 15 residues. Germline V gene lookup returns CDR1 SEHNR and CDR2 FQNEAQ (reference sequence). V lost 2 bases and J lost 8, with 13 bases in between. DNA for the CDR3: TGTGCCAGCAGCTTATCAGGGATTTTGGATTCACCCCTCCACTTT. Protein sequence: CASSLSGILDSPLHF.

The CDR3: CASSLTIPRVSQETQYF. The CDR3 nucleotides are TGTGCCAGCAGTTTAACTATCCCCCGGGTCAGTCAAGAGACCCAGTACTTC. V usage is TRBV27 and J usage is TRBJ2-5; D not resolved. This CDR3 has 17 residues. V lost 2 bases to trimming and J lost 2 bases, with 18 bases between them. Germline lookup yields CDR1 MNHEY and CDR2 SMNVEV (reference sequence).

This clone was counted between two and nine times. This chain connects TRBV5-4 to TRBJ1-6, with D unclear. There are 14 residues in the CDR3. The V end was cut by 4 bases, the J end by 6 bases, with 11 bases between. Germline CDR1 is SGHNT and CDR2 is YYREEE (reference sequence). Here the CDR3 DNA reads TGTGCCAGCAGCCCCGGGAGGATTAATTCACCCCTCCACTTT. Translated: CASSPGRINSPLHF.

The chain uses TRBV15 and TRBJ1-4, with D possibly being TRBD1 (6 bases). This CDR3 region has 16 residues. Germline-derived CDR1 and CDR2 are LNHNV and YYDKDF (reference sequence). Trimming stripped 0 bases from V and 8 bases from J, with 16 bases between. CDR3 sequence reads: CATSRDHSRGMEKLFF. Written as DNA, the CDR3 is TGTGCCACCAGCAGAGACCATAGTAGGGGGATGGAAAAACTGTTTTTT.

CDR3 residues: CASSYPGQANEQFF. Written as DNA, the CDR3 is TGTGCCAGCAGTTATCCAGGGCAGGCCAATGAGCAGTTCTTC. The rearrangement links TRBV6-6 to TRBJ2-1, with D perhaps matching TRBD1 (5 bases). The CDR3 covers 14 residues. Trimming took 3 bases from V and 6 from J, leaving 12 bases between them. The germline gives CDR1 MNHNY, CDR2 SVGAGI (reference sequence).

The chain couples TRBV7-9 to TRBJ1-5; D may be TRBD1 (6 bases). Germline V CDR1 and CDR2: SEHNR, FQNEAQ (reference sequence). The CDR3 runs 15 residues. Trimming shortened V by 5 bases and J by 5 bases, and 16 bases separated the two germline ends. DNA for the CDR3: TGTGCCAGCAGCAGGGGCGGGGGCTCCCATCAGCCCCAGCATTTT. Its translation is CASSRGGGSHQPQHF.

This chain links TRBV7-2 with TRBJ2-5, with TRBD2 matching 7 bases. CDR1 and CDR2 (germline): SGHTA, FQGNSA. This CDR3 contains 16 residues. Trimming removed 0 bases from V and 1 base from J; junction bases left unmatched: 5. The CDR3, as DNA: TGTGCCAGCAGCTTAGCGCTGGGGGGGGGCCAAGAGACCCAGTACTTC. This codes for CASSLALGGGQETQYF.

The rearrangement joins TRBV7-6 to TRBJ2-3; TRBD1 matches at 8 bases. There are 15 residues in the CDR3. Germline V lookup: CDR1 SGHVS, CDR2 FNYEAQ. Trimming cost V 4 bases and J 2 bases; bases outside gene matches: 5. DNA of the CDR3: TGTGCCAGCAGCTCTCGGACAGGGACCACAGATACGCAGTATTTT. This translates into CASSSRTGTTDTQYF.

J is TRBJ2-1 and V is TRBV28, with D uncertain. The CDR3 runs 13 residues. Germline CDR1 MDHEN, CDR2 SYDVKM. Trimming removed 10 bases from V and 4 bases from J, with 14 bases in between. CDR3 region: CAIAAKLYNEQFF. CDR3 sequence (DNA): TGTGCCATCGCGGCCAAGCTGTACAATGAGCAGTTCTTC.

The chain combines TRBV6-1 with TRBJ1-1; no clear D. CDR1 and CDR2 (germline): MNHNS, SASEGT. The CDR3 sequence is 14 residues long. Trimming stripped 3 bases from V and 3 bases from J, with 11 bases between. In DNA form, the CDR3 reads TGTGCCAGCAGTGAGGTGGCGGGGTACACTGAAGCTTTCTTT. Translated, it gives CASSEVAGYTEAFF.

As to this clone: One junction end disagrees with the germline gene, perhaps due to a read error. The V call is TRBV7-7, the J call TRBJ2-5, with 12 bases matching TRBD2. The CDR3 has 14 amino acids. Germline V gene lookup returns CDR1 SSHAT and CDR2 FNYEAQ (reference sequence). CDR3 coding DNA: TGTGCTAGCAGCCCGCTAGCGGGAGGGGGGACCCAGTACTTC. It yields the protein CASSPLAGGGTQYF.

This chain links TRBV18 with TRBJ2-7; tentatively, D is TRBD2 (5 bases). CDR3 size: 13 residues. V was pared by 2 bases and J by 5 bases, with 10 bases between. Germline V gene sequence: CDR1 KGHSH, CDR2 LQKENI. The CDR3 DNA follows: TGTGCCAGCTCACCAAGGAGGCAGGACGAGCAGTACTTC. Translated, it gives CASSPRRQDEQYF.

The V call is TRBV11-2, the J call TRBJ2-6; no clear D. Trimming took 2 bases from V and 0 from J, leaving 11 bases between them. The germline V gene has CDR1 SGHAT and CDR2 FQNNGV. The CDR3 contains 17 residues. The CDR3: CASSLSVAHSGANVLTF. The CDR3 bases are TGTGCCAGCAGCTTATCGGTAGCACACTCTGGGGCCAACGTCCTGACTTTC.

This rearrangement joins TRBV28 to TRBJ2-3; 7 bases agree with TRBD2. The CDR3 totals 16 residues. Germline values: CDR1 MDHEN, CDR2 SYDVKM. V lost 5 bases and J lost 2; bases outside the gene matches: 10. The CDR3 here is CASSPTSGLLTDTQYF. CDR3 DNA: TGTGCCAGCAGTCCAACCTCGGGACTACTCACAGATACGCAGTATTTT.

In the case of this clone: A junction boundary mismatches the germline segment, possibly from a read error. V gene TRBV7-6 combines with J gene TRBJ2-3, with 8 bases identical to TRBD1. The CDR3 contains 11 residues. Germline V gives CDR1 SGHVS, CDR2 FNYEAQ. Written as DNA, the CDR3 is TGTGCCAGCAGCCTAGGACAGGGACTGTCTTTT. As protein: CASSLGQGLSF.

This chain joins TRBV28 and TRBJ1-1, with D unresolved. The V gene's germline CDR1 is MDHEN and CDR2 SYDVKM. V was shortened by 7 bases and J by 5 bases, with 14 bases between the two germline ends. This CDR3 comprises 13 residues. CDR3 in DNA: TGTGCCAGCATAAGGCTAGATGTGACTGAAGCTTTCTTT. Protein sequence: CASIRLDVTEAFF.